The 11 T cell receptor beta chains listed next were all sequenced from one sample in a study of T cell responses to AZD1222 COVID-19 vaccine. The repertoire was sequenced with immunoSEQ multiplex PCR; TCRdb's copy has only in-frame clones and lacks some. The repertoire holds 90,000 to 110,000 clones, with roughly 89% as singletons. The sample in question was peripheral blood, obtained 28 days after the second AZD1222 dose. The receptors originated from an adult who received the AZD1222 COVID-19 vaccine.

V and J are TRBV5-4 and TRBJ1-6; D remains ambiguous. CDR3 length: 15 residues. Germline CDR1 and CDR2: SGHNT and YYREEE (reference sequence). V shed 0 bases and J shed 4 bases, with 8 bases lying between them. The CDR3 bases are TGTGCCAGCAGCTTGGGAGGAGTGTATAATTCACCCCTCCACTTT. Translation: CASSLGGVYNSPLHF.

V is TRBV21-1 and J is TRBJ2-7; TRBD1, the table's D call, was not compared with the DNA. TRBV21-1 is deemed a pseudogene. The length of the CDR3 is 9 residues. The CDR3 DNA reads TGTGCCAGCAGCAGACACCAGTACTTC. Translating it yields CASSRHQYF.

The gene calls are TRBV5-4 and TRBJ1-1; TRBD1 might be the D (5 bases). This CDR3 region has 14 residues. The germline CDR1 and CDR2 sequences are SGHNT and YYREEE (reference sequence). V gave up 0 bases and J gave up 7 bases, with 13 bases separating them. The CDR3 loop reads CASSLGRGVGEAFF. CDR3 coding DNA: TGTGCCAGCAGCTTGGGACGGGGCGTGGGTGAAGCTTTCTTT.

The chain is built from TRBV10-3 and TRBJ1-2; tentative D call: TRBD1 (6 bases). CDR3 length equals 15 residues. The germline V and J ends were trimmed by 3 bases and 4 bases, with 15 bases remaining between them. CDR1 is ENHRY and CDR2 is SYGVKD in the germline V gene. The CDR3 DNA reads TGTGCCATCAGTGAAGCTGCGGGGGCGGGCTATGGCTACACCTTC. Its translation: CAISEAAGAGYGYTF.

This clone appeared once. This chain links TRBV28 with TRBJ2-7; 7 bases align to TRBD1. CDR1 is MDHEN and CDR2 is SYDVKM in the germline V gene. There are 13 residues in the CDR3. Trimming at V came to 5 bases and at J to 5 bases, leaving 6 bases not matched to a gene. DNA of the CDR3: TGTGCCAGCAGTCGAGACAGGGTCAACGAGCAGTACTTC. The encoded protein is CASSRDRVNEQYF.

The CDR3 bases are TGTGCCAGCAGCAAAGTGAGAAGGGACAGGGGCCCGAACACTGAAGCTTTCTTT. Amino acids: CASSKVRRDRGPNTEAFF. This chain links TRBV21-1 with TRBJ1-1; the DNA was not compared with TRBD1, the D call given in the table. TRBV21-1 is annotated as a pseudogene. The CDR3 loop spans 18 amino acids.

V and J are TRBV14 and TRBJ2-1; 14 bases agree with TRBD2. Per the germline V gene, CDR1 is SGHDN and CDR2 is FVKESK. The CDR3 spans 18 residues. V trimming: 4 bases; J trimming: 8 bases; junction bases outside the gene matches: 13. The CDR3: CASSPSGMTSGRADEQFF. The CDR3 DNA reads TGTGCCAGCAGCCCGTCAGGAATGACTAGCGGGAGGGCGGATGAGCAGTTCTTC.

The CDR3 here is CASSIFEQAAFF. Written as DNA, the CDR3 is TGTGCCAGTAGTATATTCGAACAGGCCGCTTTCTTT. V gene TRBV19 combines with J gene TRBJ1-1, with a possible D match to TRBD1 (5 bases). Germline CDR1 LNHDA, CDR2 SQIVND (reference sequence). The CDR3 is 12 residues long. The germline V and J ends were trimmed by 2 bases and 11 bases, with 12 bases remaining between them.

The J gene is TRBJ1-1, the V gene TRBV6-5; 8 bases fit TRBD1. The V gene's germline CDR1 is MNHEY and CDR2 SVGAGI. This CDR3 is 14 amino acids long. The V gene end was trimmed by 4 bases and the J gene end by 3 bases; junction bases not matched to a gene: 4. In nucleotides, the CDR3 is TGTGCCAGCAGTTTCAGGGGGCGCGACACTGAAGCTTTCTTT. This encodes CASSFRGRDTEAFF.

The rearrangement joins TRBV5-8 to TRBJ2-5; TRBD2 aligns across 15 bases. The CDR3 extends over 17 amino acids. CDR1 is SGHTS, CDR2 YDEGEE, per germline. V shed 3 bases, J shed 5 bases, and the junction held 8 bases outside the gene matches. CDR3 in DNA: TGTGCCAGCAGCTCTGGACTAGCGGGAGGGCTCGGTGAGACCCAGTACTTC. Amino acids: CASSSGLAGGLGETQYF. The entire variable domain, with the rest obtained from reference TRBV5-8 and TRBJ2-5, is as follows: EAGVTQSPTHLIKTRGQQATLRCSPISGHTSVYWYQQALGLGLQFLLWYDEGEERNRGNFPPRFSGRQFPNYSSELNVNALELEDSALYLCASSSGLAGGLGETQYFGPGTRLLVL.

The CDR3 coding sequence is TGTGCCAGCAGCCAACTAGCGGAGGTGTTGTACTTC. This codes for CASSQLAEVLYF. The rearrangement links TRBV12-3 or TRBV12-4 to TRBJ2-7; the match to TRBD2 covers 8 bases. This CDR3 has 12 amino acids. Trimming at V came to 6 bases and at J to 12 bases, leaving 10 bases not matched to a gene.